This paragraph covers one TCR beta chain sequence. Its matching antigen is unknown. This record belongs to a study of cytomegalovirus exposure and HLA in healthy donors. Across the study: Of the donors genotyped, approximately 400 in all, about 80% fell in the Caucasian-associated ancestry cluster.

A multiplex PCR was run with 60 Vbeta primers and 13 Jbeta primers. Using immunoSEQ multiplex PCR, the repertoire was profiled, and TCRdb retains in-frame clones only, with some absent. The sample table includes 68,000 or so clones. General study findings and limits: In a later analysis, at a false discovery rate of 0.05, 15,000 to 20,000 TCR beta sequences matched HLA alleles.

V was clipped by 0 bases and J by 6 bases, with 10 bases between them. This CDR3 is built from 14 residues. Germline V CDR1 and CDR2: SGDLS, YYNGEE. As for the donors, each was a healthy bone marrow donor. Sequencing was done on a sample of PBMCs. This clonotype originated in a boy younger than 18 in good health and CMV-seronegative. V gene TRBV9 combines with J gene TRBJ2-1; D not certain. CDR3 DNA: TGTGCCAGCAGCGTAGCAAGAGTAACCAATGAGCAGTTCTTC. Translation: CASSVARVTNEQFF.